Below, 28 T cell receptor beta chains from the same sample are listed, as sequenced in a study of blood T cells in healthy people across ages. Combining a sample-barcoded 5' primer with a J-beta primer mix, a second PCR ran for roughly 7 to 12 cycles. MiXCR was run by TCRdb on the 5' RACE reads, yielding one entry per CDR3 protein. The sample records around 1.5 million distinct CDR3 sequences, approximately 32% being singletons. Sequenced: blood. All receptors come from a woman in her twenties or thirties in good health.

V and J are TRBV2 and TRBJ2-5; D is unclear. V lost 8 bases to trimming and J lost 2 bases, with 9 bases between them. This CDR3 is 12 amino acids long. Germline CDR1 and CDR2: SNHLY and FYNNEI. CDR3 DNA sequence: TGTGCCAGCGCGTACAGTCAAGAGACCCAGTACTTC. Its protein is CASAYSQETQYF.

Ten or more counts support this clonotype. The V and J genes are TRBV4-1 and TRBJ2-1; 10 bases line up with TRBD2. Germline V lookup: CDR1 MGHRA, CDR2 YSYEKL. Germline trimming cut 0 bases from V and 2 bases from J; bases unmatched to any gene: 7. The CDR3 sequence is 18 residues long. CDR3 protein: CASSQDASGSFAYNEQFF. In nucleotides, the CDR3 is TGCGCCAGCAGCCAAGATGCTAGCGGGAGTTTCGCCTACAATGAGCAGTTCTTC.

This clonotype was counted a few times. The chain is built from TRBV7-2 and TRBJ2-1; 9 bases fit TRBD2. Germline-derived CDR1 and CDR2 are SGHTA and FQGNSA. V gave up 7 bases and J gave up 13 bases; unmatched junction bases: 17. CDR3 length: 15 amino acids. CDR3 in amino acids: CASTVSGGVNMAQFF. CDR3 nucleotide sequence: TGTGCCAGCACCGTTAGCGGGGGTGTAAATATGGCACAGTTCTTC.

This clonotype was seen repeatedly, ten times or more. J is TRBJ2-3 and V is TRBV4-1, with 13 bases aligning to TRBD2. CDR3 length: 15 amino acids. Germline-derived CDR1 and CDR2 are MGHRA and YSYEKL. Trimming at V came to 5 bases and at J to 4 bases, leaving 3 bases not matched to a gene. The CDR3 loop reads CASSATSGGADTQYF. CDR3 sequence (DNA): TGCGCCAGCAGCGCAACTAGCGGGGGGGCAGATACGCAGTATTTT.

The J gene is TRBJ2-7, the V gene TRBV5-1, with TRBD2 as a possible D gene (6 bases). V was cut by 0 bases and J by 0 bases, with 10 bases left in between. The germline V gene encodes CDR1 SGHRS and CDR2 YFSETQ. The CDR3 length is 15 residues. CDR3 sequence: CASSLESGPSYEQYF. The CDR3 region has the DNA TGCGCCAGCAGCTTGGAGAGCGGGCCCTCCTACGAGCAGTACTTC.

The J gene is TRBJ1-2, the V gene TRBV4-1; 9 bases are shared with TRBD1. V shed 1 base, J shed 2 bases, and the junction held 2 bases outside the gene matches. This CDR3 has 15 amino acids. The germline CDR1 and CDR2 sequences are MGHRA and YSYEKL. The CDR3 spells CASSQGGQGNYGYTF. The DNA for the CDR3 is TGCGCCAGCAGCCAAGGCGGACAGGGGAACTATGGCTACACCTTC.

This clonotype has more than one count but fewer than ten. The chain joins TRBV5-4 to TRBJ2-5; 8 bases fit TRBD1. This CDR3 contains 14 residues. The germline CDR1 and CDR2 sequences are SGHNT and YYREEE (reference sequence). After removal of 4 bases from V and 5 bases from J, the junction contained 7 bases not matched to a gene. The CDR3 sequence: CASSPSNRGETQYF. CDR3 nucleotide sequence: TGTGCCAGCAGCCCCTCGAACAGGGGGGAGACCCAGTACTTC.

The chain employs TRBV28 and TRBJ2-5; D ambiguous. Germline CDR1 MDHEN, CDR2 SYDVKM. With 3 bases removed from V and 3 bases from J, the gap between germline ends came to 8 bases. The CDR3 has 13 amino acids. In DNA form, the CDR3 reads TGTGCCAGCAGTTTTGTCAGAAAAGAGACCCAGTACTTC. The encoded protein is CASSFVRKETQYF.

This clonotype has just a few counts. The gene calls are TRBV20-1 and TRBJ2-7; D is ambiguous. The ends were cut back, 5 bases at V and 1 base at J, with 15 bases in the middle. This CDR3 spans 14 amino acids. Germline V gene lookup returns CDR1 DFQATT and CDR2 SNEGSKA (reference sequence). DNA of the CDR3: TGCAGTGCTCATACAAGAGAGAGTTCCTACGAGCAGTACTTC. Its translation is CSAHTRESSYEQYF.

This clonotype was picked up a small number of times. The chain combines TRBV20-1 with TRBJ2-5; D gene uncertain. From germline, CDR1 is DFQATT and CDR2 SNEGSKA (reference sequence). Trimming shortened V by 3 bases and J by 5 bases, and 7 bases separated the two germline ends. The CDR3 consists of 11 residues. The CDR3 protein is CSASALETQYF. In DNA, the CDR3 is TGCAGTGCTAGTGCCCTTGAGACCCAGTACTTC.

The chain carries TRBV7-9 and TRBJ2-7; D call uncertain. The CDR3 has 16 residues. In germline, CDR1 is SEHNR, CDR2 FQNEAQ (reference sequence). With 5 bases removed from V and 0 bases from J, the gap between germline ends came to 17 bases. CDR3 region: CASSPDLAGSSYEQYF. The CDR3 DNA reads as TGTGCCAGCAGCCCCGATTTGGCTGGCAGCTCCTACGAGCAGTACTTC.

V is TRBV20-1 and J is TRBJ2-1; D is tentatively TRBD1 or TRBD2 (5 bases each). V shed 0 bases and J shed 7 bases, with 16 bases lying between them. This CDR3 has 15 amino acids. Germline loops: CDR1 DFQATT, CDR2 SNEGSKA (reference sequence). The CDR3 region is CSARDRGRALNEQFF. The DNA of the CDR3 is TGCAGTGCTAGAGATCGGGGCAGGGCGCTTAATGAGCAGTTCTTC.

V gene TRBV4-1 combines with J gene TRBJ2-1; perhaps TRBD1 as D (6 bases). V lost 3 bases and J 5 bases, leaving 23 bases between the germline ends. This CDR3 has 18 amino acids. Looked up from germline, CDR1 is MGHRA and CDR2 is YSYEKL. The CDR3 loop is CASSQGTARGARDNEQFF. The CDR3 nucleotides read TGCGCCAGCAGCCAGGGTACGGCCAGGGGAGCAAGGGACAATGAGCAGTTCTTC.

The V call is TRBV7-2, the J call TRBJ2-5, with no clear D. Trimming removed 5 bases at V and 4 bases at J, with 20 bases between. Germline CDR1 reads SGHTA; CDR2 reads FQGNSA. The CDR3 contains 16 residues. CDR3 bases: TGTGCCAGCAGCCTAGGCTCAGTAGGGTTCGGAGAGACCCAGTACTTC. It yields the protein CASSLGSVGFGETQYF.

As for this clonotype: A much larger clonotype is one base distant, so this may be a read error. The rearrangement uses TRBV29-1 and TRBJ2-1; D is unclear. V lost 3 bases to trimming and J lost 0 bases, with 18 bases between them. Germline values: CDR1 SQVTM, CDR2 ANQGSEA. This CDR3 region has 17 residues. The CDR3 bases are TGCAGCGTTGAGGGTGGCCACTCGGGCTACTCCTACAATGAGCAGTTCTTC. Translation gives CSVEGGHSGYSYNEQFF.

A few counts support this clonotype. This chain links TRBV4-2 with TRBJ1-5; weak D call: TRBD1 (6 bases). The CDR3 length is 17 residues. In germline, CDR1 is LGHNA, CDR2 YNFKEQ. The ends were cut back, 1 base at V and 6 bases at J, with 19 bases in the middle. CDR3 sequence: CASSQVFTGKGAQPQHF. The CDR3 DNA sequence: TGTGCCAGCAGCCAAGTATTTACAGGGAAAGGTGCTCAGCCCCAGCATTTT.

This chain uses TRBV6-6 with TRBJ2-3; D gene ambiguous. The CDR3 is 15 amino acids. Trimming took 2 bases from V and 2 from J, leaving 11 bases between them. Looked up from germline, CDR1 is MNHNY and CDR2 is SVGAGI (reference sequence). The DNA for the CDR3 is TGTGCCAGCAGTTACGCTGCGGCAGACACAGATACGCAGTATTTT. Encoded protein: CASSYAAADTDTQYF.

Comment on this clonotype: This could be a read error, since a much larger clone is one nucleotide away. V is TRBV4-1 and J is TRBJ2-3; D may be TRBD2 (5 bases). Trimming took 2 bases from V and 5 from J, leaving 17 bases between them. The germline gives CDR1 MGHRA, CDR2 YSYEKL. CDR3 size: 16 residues. CDR3: CASSQSPREAGDTQYF. CDR3 DNA: TGCGCCAGCAGCCAATCCCCCCGGGAAGCAGGAGATACGCAGTATTTT.

About this clonotype itself: This could be a read error, since a much larger clone is one nucleotide away. The V and J genes are TRBV29-1 and TRBJ2-1, with 8 bases aligning to TRBD1. The germline V gene has CDR1 SQVTM and CDR2 ANQGSEA. This CDR3 contains 13 residues. Unmatched junction bases numbered 6, after V lost 5 bases and J lost 6 bases. The DNA of the CDR3 is TGCAGCGTTTCGGGACAGGACACCAATGAGCAGTTCTTC. It codes for CSVSGQDTNEQFF.

A few counts support this clonotype. V and J are TRBV30 and TRBJ1-4; D not resolved. The CDR3 runs to 11 residues. Per the germline V gene, CDR1 is GTSNPN and CDR2 is SVGIG (reference sequence). The V end was cut by 1 base, the J end by 8 bases, with 5 bases between. CDR3 amino acids: CAWSDLEKLFF. As DNA, the CDR3 is TGTGCCTGGAGTGATTTGGAAAAACTGTTTTTT.

This clonotype turned up a few times. J is TRBJ2-1 and V is TRBV12-3 or TRBV12-4, with D maybe TRBD2 (5 bases). The CDR3 loop spans 13 amino acids. The ends were cut back, 8 bases at V and 6 bases at J, with 14 bases in the middle. CDR3 loop: CASWTGGPNEQFF. CDR3 in DNA: TGTGCCAGCTGGACTGGCGGGCCCAATGAGCAGTTCTTC.

The chain has TRBV2 and TRBJ2-7, with 10 bases identical to TRBD2. Germline trimming cut 6 bases from V and 3 bases from J; bases unmatched to any gene: 11. The CDR3 sequence is 16 residues long. Looked up from germline, CDR1 is SNHLY and CDR2 is FYNNEI. For the CDR3, the DNA is TGTGCCAGCAGCGAGATAAGCGGGGGGGCCTTCTACGAGCAGTACTTC. The encoded protein is CASSEISGGAFYEQYF.

The V gene is TRBV6-5, the J gene TRBJ2-7; D may match TRBD1 or TRBD2 (6 bases each). The CDR3 loop spans 14 amino acids. Between the trimmed V and J ends, which lost 8 bases and 0 bases, there was a span of 14 bases. Germline loops: CDR1 MNHEY, CDR2 SVGAGI. The CDR3 DNA is TGTGCCAGCCAGTCGGGGGCAACCTCCTACGAGCAGTACTTC. Protein: CASQSGATSYEQYF.

The CDR3 coding sequence is TGTGCCAGCAGCCGGACTAGCGGGAGATCATACCAAGAGACCCAGTACTTC. This codes for CASSRTSGRSYQETQYF. The rearrangement joins TRBV3-1 to TRBJ2-5; 13 bases match TRBD2. CDR1 and CDR2 from the germline V gene are LGHDT and YNNKEL (reference sequence). The CDR3 consists of 17 residues. J was trimmed by 0 bases and V by 4 bases; bases with no gene match: 5.

The chain employs TRBV6-6 and TRBJ1-5; TRBD1 might be the D (5 bases). The CDR3 totals 15 residues. V lost 0 bases, J lost 1 base, and 7 bases lay in between. Germline-derived CDR1 and CDR2 are MNHNY and SVGAGI (reference sequence). CDR3 DNA: TGTGCCAGCAGTTACTCAGGGGAAAGCAATCAGCCCCAGCATTTT. Encoded protein: CASSYSGESNQPQHF.

The chain carries TRBV29-1 and TRBJ2-7; 10 bases align to TRBD1. J lost 6 bases, V lost 1 base, and 3 bases had no gene match. The V gene's germline CDR1 is SQVTM and CDR2 ANQGSEA. CDR3 length equals 13 residues. The CDR3 DNA reads as TGCAGCGTTGAAGTTCGGACAGGGGGCGAGCAGTACTTC. Its translation: CSVEVRTGGEQYF.

This CDR3 is CASSPSSGYEQFF. Written as DNA, the CDR3 is TGTGCCAGCAGCCCCTCCTCGGGGTATGAGCAGTTCTTC. V is TRBV5-6 and J is TRBJ2-1; D is possibly TRBD2 (5 bases). Trimming left V 4 bases short and J 8 bases short, with 13 bases between. Germline CDR1 and CDR2: SGHDT and YYEEEE. CDR3 length equals 13 residues.

This clonotype was seen a handful of times. The chain links TRBV30 to TRBJ1-2; TRBD1 aligns across 7 bases. From germline, CDR1 is GTSNPN and CDR2 SVGIG (reference sequence). Unmatched junction bases numbered 13, after V lost 7 bases and J lost 2 bases. This CDR3 comprises 15 residues. In nucleotides, the CDR3 is TGTGCCTTGCGCCGGGACAGAAGTTCAAACTATGGCTACACCTTC. Its protein product is CALRRDRSSNYGYTF.